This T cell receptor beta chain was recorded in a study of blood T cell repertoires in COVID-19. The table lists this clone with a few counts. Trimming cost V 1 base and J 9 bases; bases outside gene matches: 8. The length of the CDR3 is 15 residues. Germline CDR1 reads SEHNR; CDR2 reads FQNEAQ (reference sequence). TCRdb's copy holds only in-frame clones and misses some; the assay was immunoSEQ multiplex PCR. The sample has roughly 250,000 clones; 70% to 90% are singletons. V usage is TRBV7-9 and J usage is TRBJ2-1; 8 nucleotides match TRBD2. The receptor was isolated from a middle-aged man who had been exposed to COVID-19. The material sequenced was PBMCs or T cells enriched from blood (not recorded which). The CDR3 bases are TGTGCCAGCAGCTTAGTGAGCGGGAGATTGGGTGAGCAGTTCTTC. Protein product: CASSLVSGRLGEQFF.